This T cell receptor (beta chain) stems from a study of T cell repertoires in cytomegalovirus infection. Study overall: Peptides in the study included HLA-C-restricted and HLA-B-restricted CMV epitopes.

The table lists this clonotype with many counts. Antigen: not known. Broader study findings: The response measured ex vivo was dominated by TCR beta clonotypes (HLA-C-restricted and CMV-specific).

Germline loops: CDR1 SGHTA, CDR2 FQGNSA. The CDR3 has 13 residues. V lost 1 base and J 6 bases, leaving 10 bases between the germline ends. TCRdb re-analysed the reads in MiXCR, keeping a single row per CDR3 protein. The repertoire holds about 570,000 distinct CDR3 sequences, with roughly 42% as singletons. The material sequenced was cultured PBMCs, taken from culture after CMV antigen stimulation. The clonotype comes from a human donor in good health (CMV status not recorded). Some clones in this sample may be carry-over from other donors' samples. The rearrangement uses TRBV7-2 and TRBJ2-7; TRBD2 might be the D (5 bases). CDR3 nucleotide sequence: TGTGCCAGCAGCTTAGGGCCTCGGGGCGAGCAGTACTTC. It yields the protein CASSLGPRGEQYF.